These 9 T cell receptor beta chains came from one sample sequenced in a study of blood T cell repertoires in COVID-19. Assay: immunoSEQ multiplex PCR; the TCRdb copy retains only in-frame clones and omits some. Among about 230,000 clones listed, roughly 84% were seen once. Material: peripheral blood. The receptors derive from a man in his forties who had recovered from COVID-19.

The chain couples TRBV27 to TRBJ1-2; D gene ambiguous. Trimming stripped 5 bases from V and 4 bases from J, with 8 bases between. Looked up from germline, CDR1 is MNHEY and CDR2 is SMNVEV (reference sequence). This CDR3 has 12 residues. The CDR3 protein is CASSSPTYGYTF. CDR3 nucleotide sequence: TGTGCCAGCAGTAGCCCCACCTATGGCTACACCTTC.

The rearrangement joins TRBV5-1 to TRBJ1-4, with D perhaps TRBD1 (6 bases). The V end was cut by 5 bases, the J end by 8 bases, with 19 bases between. The CDR3 loop spans 15 amino acids. Looked up from germline, CDR1 is SGHRS and CDR2 is YFSETQ. The CDR3 is CASRGGAKFGEKLFF. The CDR3, as DNA: TGCGCCAGCAGAGGGGGGGCAAAATTTGGGGAAAAACTGTTTTTT.

The rearrangement joins TRBV10-1 to TRBJ2-5; 7 nucleotides match TRBD1. The length of the CDR3 is 13 residues. Losses at the gene ends were 5 bases for V and 5 bases for J; bases not matched to a gene: 5. Germline CDR1 WNHNN, CDR2 SYGVQD (reference sequence). The DNA for the CDR3 is TGCGCCAGCAGTTCCGGACAGGCGGAGACCCAGTACTTC. Translation gives CASSSGQAETQYF.

This clone was seen a single time. The chain couples TRBV10-3 to TRBJ2-1; D is possibly TRBD2 (5 bases). The CDR3 totals 15 residues. The V gene's germline CDR1 is ENHRY and CDR2 SYGVKD. V dropped 2 bases and J dropped 3 bases, with 11 bases sitting between them. CDR3 DNA sequence: TGTGCCATCAGTGAGGCGGACTTGGTCTACAATGAGCAGTTCTTC. Translation: CAISEADLVYNEQFF.

V gene TRBV19 combines with J gene TRBJ2-1; 8 nucleotides match TRBD2. Germline V gene lookup returns CDR1 LNHDA and CDR2 SQIVND (reference sequence). This CDR3 has 15 residues. V gave up 8 bases and J gave up 1 base; unmatched junction bases: 7. In DNA form, the CDR3 reads TGTGCCAGTCGTCGGACTAGCTCTTCCTACAATGAGCAGTTCTTC. This gives the protein CASRRTSSSYNEQFF.

The chain carries TRBV7-2 and TRBJ2-5; 8 bases agree with TRBD1. This CDR3 is 15 amino acids long. V dropped 0 bases and J dropped 4; count of bases not matched to a gene: 4. Germline loops: CDR1 SGHTA, CDR2 FQGNSA. DNA for the CDR3: TGTGCCAGCAGCTTAGCACCAGGGGGCGTAGAGACCCAGTACTTC. It translates to CASSLAPGGVETQYF.

V gene TRBV6-5 combines with J gene TRBJ1-2, with 9 bases aligning to TRBD1. V shed 6 bases and J 3 bases; nucleotides not matched to a gene: 5. The germline CDR1 and CDR2 sequences are MNHEY and SVGAGI. The CDR3 is made up of 14 amino acids. The CDR3: CASRDRGSDYGYTF. Here the CDR3 DNA reads TGTGCCAGCAGGGACAGGGGATCGGACTATGGCTACACCTTC.

This clone was counted between two and nine times. The rearrangement uses TRBV5-5 and TRBJ1-5; 7 nucleotides match TRBD1. The CDR3 totals 15 residues. CDR1 is SGHKS and CDR2 is YYEKEE in the germline V gene (reference sequence). With V trimmed by 4 bases and J by 7 bases, 11 bases remained unmatched. This chain's CDR3 is CASSPGTGDVQPQHF. For the CDR3, the DNA is TGTGCCAGCAGCCCGGGTACAGGGGACGTCCAGCCCCAGCATTTT. Complete variable domain (other parts from reference TRBV5-5 and TRBJ1-5): DAGVTQSPTHLIKTRGQQVTLRCSPISGHKSVSWYQQVLGQGPQFIFQYYEKEERGRGNFPDRFSARQFPNYSSELNVNALLLGDSALYLCASSPGTGDVQPQHFGDGTRLSIL.

The rearrangement joins TRBV21-1 to TRBJ2-7; the table's D call, TRBD1, has no DNA check behind it. TRBV21-1 is termed a pseudogene. The CDR3 totals 15 residues. The CDR3 is CASSKGTGVINEQYF. CDR3 nucleotides: TGTGCCAGCAGCAAAGGGACAGGGGTAATCAACGAGCAGTACTTC.